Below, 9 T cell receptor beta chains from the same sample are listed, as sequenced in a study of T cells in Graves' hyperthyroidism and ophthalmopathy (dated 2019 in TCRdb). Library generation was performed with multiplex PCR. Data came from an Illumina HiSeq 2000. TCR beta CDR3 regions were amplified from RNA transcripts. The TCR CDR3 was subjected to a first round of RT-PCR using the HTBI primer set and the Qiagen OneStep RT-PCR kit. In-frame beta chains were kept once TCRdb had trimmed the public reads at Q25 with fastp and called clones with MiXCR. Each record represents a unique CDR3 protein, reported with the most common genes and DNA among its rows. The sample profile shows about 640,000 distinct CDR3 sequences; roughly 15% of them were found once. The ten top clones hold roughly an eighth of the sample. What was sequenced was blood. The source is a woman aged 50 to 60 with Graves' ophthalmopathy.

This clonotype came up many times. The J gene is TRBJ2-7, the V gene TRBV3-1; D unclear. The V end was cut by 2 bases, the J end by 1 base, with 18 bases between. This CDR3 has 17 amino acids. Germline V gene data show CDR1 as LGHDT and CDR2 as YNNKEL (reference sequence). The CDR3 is CASSQTTSIQDSYEQYF. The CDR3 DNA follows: TGTGCCAGCAGCCAAACGACCAGCATACAAGATTCCTACGAGCAGTACTTC.

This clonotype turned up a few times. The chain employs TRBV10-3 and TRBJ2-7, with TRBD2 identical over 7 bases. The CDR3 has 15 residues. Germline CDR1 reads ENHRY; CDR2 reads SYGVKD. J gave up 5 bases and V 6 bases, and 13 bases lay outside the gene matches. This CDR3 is CAIRNSGMGVDEQYF. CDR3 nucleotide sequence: TGTGCCATCAGGAACAGCGGGATGGGGGTCGACGAGCAGTACTTC.

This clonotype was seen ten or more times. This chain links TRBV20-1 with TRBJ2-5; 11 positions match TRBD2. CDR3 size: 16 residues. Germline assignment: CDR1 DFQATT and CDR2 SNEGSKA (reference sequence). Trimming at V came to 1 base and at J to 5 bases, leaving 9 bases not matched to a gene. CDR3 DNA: TGCAGTGCTAGAGGACTAGCGGGAAGGGGTGGGGAGACCCAGTACTTC. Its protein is CSARGLAGRGGETQYF.

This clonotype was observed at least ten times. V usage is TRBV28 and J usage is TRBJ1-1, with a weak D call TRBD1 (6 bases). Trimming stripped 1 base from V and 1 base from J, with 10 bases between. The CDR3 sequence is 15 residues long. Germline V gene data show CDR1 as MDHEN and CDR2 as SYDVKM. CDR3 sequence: CASSLLRDTNTEAFF. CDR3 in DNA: TGTGCCAGCAGTTTATTAAGGGACACGAACACTGAAGCTTTCTTT.

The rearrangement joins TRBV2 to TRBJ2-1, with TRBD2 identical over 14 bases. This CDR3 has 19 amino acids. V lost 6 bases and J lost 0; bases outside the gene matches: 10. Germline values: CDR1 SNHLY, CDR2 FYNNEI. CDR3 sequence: CASRPPTSGRASSYNEQFF. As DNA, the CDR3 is TGTGCCAGCAGACCACCGACTAGCGGGAGGGCTAGCTCCTACAATGAGCAGTTCTTC. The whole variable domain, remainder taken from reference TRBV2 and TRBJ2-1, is EPEVTQTPSHQVTQMGQEVILRCVPISNHLYFYWYRQILGQKVEFLVSFYNNEISEKSEIFDDQFSVERPDGSNFTLKIRSTKLEDSAMYFCASRPPTSGRASSYNEQFFGPGTRLTVL.

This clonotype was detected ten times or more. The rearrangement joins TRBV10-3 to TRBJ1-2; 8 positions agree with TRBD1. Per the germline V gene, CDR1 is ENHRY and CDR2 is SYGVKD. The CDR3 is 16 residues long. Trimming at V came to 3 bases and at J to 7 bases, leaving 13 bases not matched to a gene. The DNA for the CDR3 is TGTGCCATCAGTGATTCACGGACAGGGACTGGTGGTGGCTACACCTTC. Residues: CAISDSRTGTGGGYTF.

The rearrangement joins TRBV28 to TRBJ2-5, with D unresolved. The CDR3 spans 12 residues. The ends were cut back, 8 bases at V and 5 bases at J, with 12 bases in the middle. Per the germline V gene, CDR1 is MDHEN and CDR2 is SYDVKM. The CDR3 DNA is TGTGCCAGCTCGGACCCCCTGGAGACCCAGTACTTC. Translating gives CASSDPLETQYF.

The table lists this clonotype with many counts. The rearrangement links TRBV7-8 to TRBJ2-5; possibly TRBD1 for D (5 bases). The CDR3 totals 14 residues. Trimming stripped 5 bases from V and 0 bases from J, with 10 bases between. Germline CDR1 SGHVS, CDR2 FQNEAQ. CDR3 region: CASSPRQYQETQYF. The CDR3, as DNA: TGTGCCAGCAGCCCCAGACAGTACCAAGAGACCCAGTACTTC.

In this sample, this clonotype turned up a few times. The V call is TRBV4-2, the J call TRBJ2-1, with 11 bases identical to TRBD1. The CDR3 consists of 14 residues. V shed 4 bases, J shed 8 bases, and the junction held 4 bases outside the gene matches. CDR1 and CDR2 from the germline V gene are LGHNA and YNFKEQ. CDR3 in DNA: TGTGCCAGCAGCCTCGGACAGGGGGCTGATGAGCAGTTCTTC. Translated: CASSLGQGADEQFF.